These T cell receptor beta chains were read from a single sample in a study of control samples from healthy donors and cancer patients. The assay was immunoSEQ multiplex PCR, and TCRdb's table has in-frame clones only and misses some. The sample consists of about 26,000 clones, 65% to 90% of them appearing once. Sequenced sample: PBMCs. These receptor sequences come from a woman aged 60-75 years with head and neck cancer. Both conserved end residues are part of each CDR3. A D gene is named only where the DNA matches it firmly. The size of a clone is reported for some rows only, either as once, few or many, or as a class for expanded clones.

V: TRBV3-1/TRBV3-2; length: 15; size: NA; D: TRBD2; J: TRBJ2-1; DNA: TGTGCCAGCAGCCAAGAGATAGCGGGAGTCAATGAGCAGTTCTTC; CDR3: CASSQEIAGVNEQFF
V: TRBV5-4; length: 13; size: NA; D: NA; J: TRBJ1-1; DNA: TGTGCCAGCAGTTTTGGGACAATCACTGAAGCTTTCTTT; CDR3: CASSFGTITEAFF
V: TRBV5-6; length: 14; size: NA; D: NA; J: TRBJ1-1; DNA: TGTGCCAGCAGCTTGGGACAGAGTCGATCGAGCGCTTTCTTT; CDR3: CASSLGQSRSSAFF
V: TRBV19; length: 13; size: few; D: TRBD1; J: TRBJ2-7; DNA: TGTGCCAGTATGGACAGGGCGGAGTACGAGCAGTACTTC; CDR3: CASMDRAEYEQYF
V: TRBV13; length: 15; size: NA; D: TRBD1; J: TRBJ2-1; DNA: TGTGCCAGCAGCTCCTCCGGGACAGCCAACAATGAGCAGTTCTTC; CDR3: CASSSSGTANNEQFF
V: TRBV27; length: 14; size: NA; D: NA; J: TRBJ2-2; DNA: TGTGCCAGCAAGGGCGGATTAAACACCGGGGAGCTGTTTTTT; CDR3: CASKGGLNTGELFF
V: TRBV27; length: 15; size: once; D: NA; J: TRBJ2-1; DNA: TGTGCCAGCAGTTTATACGGGAGAGCATACAATGAGCAGTTCTTC; CDR3: CASSLYGRAYNEQFF
V: TRBV11-3; length: 16; size: NA; D: NA; J: TRBJ2-2; DNA: TGTGCCAGCAGCTGGTCCACCACCTCGAACACCGGGGAGCTGTTTTTT; CDR3: CASSWSTTSNTGELFF
V: TRBV29-1; length: 14; size: NA; D: NA; J: TRBJ2-5; DNA: TGCAGCGTGGGGGGAGCTACCCTCAGAGAGACCCAGTACTTC; CDR3: CSVGGATLRETQYF
V: TRBV24-1; length: 14; size: NA; D: NA; J: TRBJ2-3; DNA: TGTGCCACCAGTGATGAATTCAGGGCAGATACGCAGTATTTT; CDR3: CATSDEFRADTQYF
V: TRBV5-1; length: 15; size: NA; D: TRBD1; J: TRBJ1-2; DNA: TGCGCCAGCAGCTTGGCCGGGACAGGGAGTACTGGCTACACCTTC; CDR3: CASSLAGTGSTGYTF
V: TRBV5-1; length: 17; size: NA; D: NA; J: TRBJ2-1; DNA: TGCGCCAGCAGCTTGGAGGCCGTACTCAGCTCCTACAATGAGCAGTTCTTC; CDR3: CASSLEAVLSSYNEQFF
V: TRBV18; length: 16; size: NA; D: NA; J: TRBJ1-3; DNA: TGTGCCAGCTCACTTCAAAGCAGGGGCTCTGGAAACACCATATATTTT; CDR3: CASSLQSRGSGNTIYF
V: TRBV4-2; length: 17; size: NA; D: NA; J: TRBJ1-3; DNA: TGTGCCAGCAGCCATTCAGGTGGGCTACGACCCGGAAACACCATATATTTT; CDR3: CASSHSGGLRPGNTIYF
V: TRBV7-2; length: 13; size: few; D: NA; J: TRBJ2-7; DNA: TGTGCCAGCAGCTTAATCGAGGGATACGAGCAGTACTTC; CDR3: CASSLIEGYEQYF
V: TRBV5-5; length: 13; size: NA; D: NA; J: TRBJ2-2; DNA: TGTGCCAGCAGCCCGAGAGTCACCGGGGAGCTGTTTTTT; CDR3: CASSPRVTGELFF
V: TRBV4-1; length: 19; size: NA; D: TRBD2; J: TRBJ2-3; DNA: TGCGCCAGCAGCCGAGCGGGCCGCCAAGCGGGAGGATTTATAGATACGCAGTATTTT; CDR3: CASSRAGRQAGGFIDTQYF
V: TRBV4-1; length: 18; size: once; D: TRBD1; J: TRBJ2-7; DNA: TGCGCCAGCAGCCAAGAAGGGGGACAGGGGAGGATATCCTACGAGCAGTACTTC; CDR3: CASSQEGGQGRISYEQYF
V: TRBV5-6; length: 15; size: NA; D: NA; J: TRBJ2-2; DNA: TGTGCCAGCAGCCGACAGCCCGGCCGGTCCGGGGAGCTGTTTTTT; CDR3: CASSRQPGRSGELFF
V: TRBV7-2; length: 15; size: NA; D: TRBD1; J: TRBJ2-1; DNA: TGTGCCAGCAGCTCGGGACAGGGGGCGTACAATGAGCAGTTCTTC; CDR3: CASSSGQGAYNEQFF
V: TRBV7-9; length: 17; size: NA; D: NA; J: TRBJ2-5; DNA: TGTGCCAGCAGCTTCTCGTCAGGGTATGGAAGAGAAGAGACCCAGTACTTC; CDR3: CASSFSSGYGREETQYF
V: TRBV6-1; length: 13; size: few; D: NA; J: TRBJ1-4; DNA: TGTGCCAGCAGTGAAGTACTCAATGAAAAACTGTTTTTT; CDR3: CASSEVLNEKLFF
V: TRBV12-5; length: 17; size: NA; D: TRBD2; J: TRBJ2-1; DNA: TGTGCTAGTGGTTTACAAAGGACTAGCGGGATCTTCGTTGAGCAGTTCTTC; CDR3: CASGLQRTSGIFVEQFF
V: TRBV29-1; length: 13; size: NA; D: NA; J: TRBJ2-4; DNA: TGCAGCGTTGATTCAGGAGCCAAAAACATTCAGTACTTC; CDR3: CSVDSGAKNIQYF
V: TRBV12-3/TRBV12-4; length: 13; size: NA; D: NA; J: TRBJ2-5; DNA: TGTGCCAGCAGTTTGGTCCGGTGGGAGACCCAGTACTTC; CDR3: CASSLVRWETQYF
V: TRBV7-8; length: 14; size: few; D: NA; J: TRBJ2-3; DNA: TGTGCCAGCAGCCCCGGAGCGAGCACAGATACGCAGTATTTT; CDR3: CASSPGASTDTQYF
V: TRBV4-1; length: 15; size: NA; D: TRBD1; J: TRBJ2-5; DNA: TGCGCCAGCAGCTCCCGACAGGGTGGCCAAGAGACCCAGTACTTC; CDR3: CASSSRQGGQETQYF
V: TRBV9; length: 12; size: NA; D: NA; J: TRBJ2-2; DNA: TGTGCCAGCAGCCTCTACACCGGGGAGCTGTTTTTT; CDR3: CASSLYTGELFF
V: TRBV7-2; length: 16; size: NA; D: TRBD1; J: TRBJ1-5; DNA: TGTGCCAGCAGCTTAGAAGGACAGGGGGCGGGAAGGCCCCAGCATTTT; CDR3: CASSLEGQGAGRPQHF
V: TRBV5-1; length: 17; size: NA; D: TRBD1; J: TRBJ1-2; DNA: TGCGCCAGCAGCTTGGCCCTCCAGGGGGCTTTCGGAGGAGGCTACACCTTC; CDR3: CASSLALQGAFGGGYTF
V: TRBV7-2; length: 11; size: NA; D: NA; J: TRBJ1-2; DNA: TGTGCCAGCAGCTTACAGGGTGGCTACACCTTC; CDR3: CASSLQGGYTF
V: TRBV5-4; length: 17; size: NA; D: TRBD2; J: TRBJ2-1; DNA: TGTGCCAGCAGTCCCAGCGGGTCAGTGGGGGGGAGCTATGAGCAGTTCTTC; CDR3: CASSPSGSVGGSYEQFF
V: TRBV15; length: 13; size: NA; D: NA; J: TRBJ2-7; DNA: TGTGCCACCAGCAGAGATAAGGTAACCGAGCAGTACTTC; CDR3: CATSRDKVTEQYF
V: TRBV7-8; length: 18; size: once; D: NA; J: TRBJ2-3; DNA: TGTGCCAGCAGCTTAGCGTTTGATGGAAGGTGGGGCACAGATACGCAGTATTTT; CDR3: CASSLAFDGRWGTDTQYF
V: TRBV3-1/TRBV3-2; length: 15; size: NA; D: NA; J: TRBJ1-2; DNA: TGTGCCAGCAGCCAAGATAGGCAGGGAGTGGGTGGCTACACCTTC; CDR3: CASSQDRQGVGGYTF
V: TRBV18; length: 14; size: NA; D: NA; J: TRBJ1-2; DNA: TGTGCCAGCTCACCAGGGCAGGGAGGCTATGGCTACACCTTC; CDR3: CASSPGQGGYGYTF
V: TRBV2; length: 13; size: NA; D: NA; J: TRBJ2-3; DNA: TGTGCCAGCGTCCGACAGTCTCTGGATACGCAGTATTTT; CDR3: CASVRQSLDTQYF
V: TRBV9; length: 12; size: NA; D: NA; J: TRBJ1-2; DNA: TGTGCCAGCAGCGACCGCTACTATGGCTACACCTTC; CDR3: CASSDRYYGYTF
V: TRBV6-1; length: 14; size: NA; D: NA; J: TRBJ2-2; DNA: TGTGCCAGCAGTGAAGGGAGAAACACCGGGGAGCTGTTTTTT; CDR3: CASSEGRNTGELFF
V: TRBV6-2/TRBV6-3; length: 14; size: NA; D: NA; J: TRBJ1-6; DNA: TGTGCCAGCAGTTACTCGAGGGAGGGCTCACCCCTCCACTTT; CDR3: CASSYSREGSPLHF
V: TRBV6-5; length: 11; size: NA; D: NA; J: TRBJ2-7; DNA: TGTGCCAGCAGATCTACCTACGAGCAGTACTTC; CDR3: CASRSTYEQYF
V: TRBV9; length: 12; size: NA; D: NA; J: TRBJ1-1; DNA: TGTGCCAGCAGCGCTACAGGGACTGAAGCTTTCTTT; CDR3: CASSATGTEAFF
V: TRBV4-3; length: 15; size: NA; D: NA; J: TRBJ1-1; DNA: TGCGCCAGCAGCCAAGATAGTCGGCAGAGCACTGAAGCTTTCTTT; CDR3: CASSQDSRQSTEAFF
V: TRBV6-5; length: 15; size: NA; D: NA; J: TRBJ1-4; DNA: TGTGCCAGCAGAGGCCGAACCGCAACTAATGAAAAACTGTTTTTT; CDR3: CASRGRTATNEKLFF
V: TRBV18; length: 16; size: NA; D: TRBD2; J: TRBJ2-1; DNA: TGTGCCAGCTCACCACCGTCTAGCGGGCCAGTGGGTGAGCAGTTCTTC; CDR3: CASSPPSSGPVGEQFF
V: TRBV5-1; length: 17; size: NA; D: TRBD1; J: TRBJ1-6; DNA: TGCGCCAGCAGCTTGCTGACAGGGTCGGTGGATAATTCACCCCTCCACTTT; CDR3: CASSLLTGSVDNSPLHF
V: TRBV7-9; length: 14; size: few; D: NA; J: TRBJ1-5; DNA: TGTGCCAGCAGCTTATCTTCCTCCAGTCAGCCCCAGCATTTT; CDR3: CASSLSSSSQPQHF
V: TRBV3-1/TRBV3-2; length: 15; size: NA; D: NA; J: TRBJ2-3; DNA: TGTGCCAGCAGCCAGGGTTTTAGGGGGACAGATACGCAGTATTTT; CDR3: CASSQGFRGTDTQYF
V: TRBV10-2; length: 14; size: NA; D: TRBD2; J: TRBJ2-7; DNA: TGCGCCAGCAGTGAGGGACTAGCGGCCGACGAGCAGTACTTC; CDR3: CASSEGLAADEQYF
V: TRBV18; length: 15; size: NA; D: TRBD1; J: TRBJ1-1; DNA: TGTGCCAGCTCAGGTCAGGGGGCGCGTAGCACTGAAGCTTTCTTT; CDR3: CASSGQGARSTEAFF
V: TRBV5-1; length: 14; size: NA; D: NA; J: TRBJ2-3; DNA: TGCGCCAGCAGCGAAGGGGGGCTCACAGATACGCAGTATTTT; CDR3: CASSEGGLTDTQYF